This T cell receptor (beta chain) was captured in a study of blood T cell repertoires in COVID-19. Original handling: How many nucleated cells were present was estimated from reference gene primer amplification. Repertoires were generated with immunoSEQ multiplex PCR, while TCRdb's copy carries only in-frame clones and drops some. V and J calls and clone size are given by that table; D and trimming were obtained from the DNA. The data contain 91,000 or so clones, roughly 89% of them seen just once; the ten biggest clones take up approximately 15%. Germline V gene lookup returns CDR1 SNHLY and CDR2 FYNNEI. The CDR3 runs 15 residues. Trimming left V 3 bases short and J 4 bases short, with 14 bases between.

The TCR was taken from a human donor in a cohort sampled during active COVID-19. Material: peripheral blood. V and J are TRBV2 and TRBJ2-3, with a possible D match to TRBD2 (6 bases). The CDR3 is CASSERGGAADTQYF. The CDR3 DNA reads TGTGCCAGCAGTGAGCGGGGCGGGGCGGCAGATACGCAGTATTTT. Combining the CDR3 with reference TRBV2 and TRBJ2-3 gives the whole variable domain EPEVTQTPSHQVTQMGQEVILRCVPISNHLYFYWYRQILGQKVEFLVSFYNNEISEKSEIFDDQFSVERPDGSNFTLKIRSTKLEDSAMYFCASSERGGAADTQYFGPGTRLTVL.